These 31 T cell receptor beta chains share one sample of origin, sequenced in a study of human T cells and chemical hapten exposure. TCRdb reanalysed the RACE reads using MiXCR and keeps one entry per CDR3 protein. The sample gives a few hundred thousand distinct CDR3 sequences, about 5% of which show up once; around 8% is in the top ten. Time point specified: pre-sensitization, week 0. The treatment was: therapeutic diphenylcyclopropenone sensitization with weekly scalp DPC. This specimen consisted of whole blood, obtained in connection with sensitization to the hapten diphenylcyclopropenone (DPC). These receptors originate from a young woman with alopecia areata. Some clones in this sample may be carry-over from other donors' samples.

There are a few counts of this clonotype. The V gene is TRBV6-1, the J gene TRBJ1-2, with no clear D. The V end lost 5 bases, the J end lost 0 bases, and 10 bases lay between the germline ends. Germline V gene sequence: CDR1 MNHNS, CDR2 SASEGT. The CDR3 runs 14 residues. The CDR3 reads CASSIWVANYGYTF. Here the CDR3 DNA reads TGTGCCAGCAGTATCTGGGTCGCTAACTATGGCTACACCTTC.

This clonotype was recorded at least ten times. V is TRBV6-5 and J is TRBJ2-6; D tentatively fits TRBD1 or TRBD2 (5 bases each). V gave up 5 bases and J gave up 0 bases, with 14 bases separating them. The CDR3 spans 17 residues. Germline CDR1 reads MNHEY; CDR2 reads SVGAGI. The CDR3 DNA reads TGTGCCAGCAGTGAGGGGCGGGTTGTCTCTGGGGCCAACGTCCTGACTTTC. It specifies CASSEGRVVSGANVLTF.

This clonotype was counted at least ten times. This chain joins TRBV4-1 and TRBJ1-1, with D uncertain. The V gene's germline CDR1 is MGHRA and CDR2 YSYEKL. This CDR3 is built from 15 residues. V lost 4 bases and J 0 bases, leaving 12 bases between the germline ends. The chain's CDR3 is CASSPSIALNTEAFF. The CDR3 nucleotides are TGCGCCAGCAGCCCGAGTATTGCCCTGAACACTGAAGCTTTCTTT.

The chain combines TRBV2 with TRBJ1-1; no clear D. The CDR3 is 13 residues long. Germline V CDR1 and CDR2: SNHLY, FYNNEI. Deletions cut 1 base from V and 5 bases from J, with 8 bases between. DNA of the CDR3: TGTGCCAGCAGTGAAGAGACGGTTACTGAAGCTTTCTTT. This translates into CASSEETVTEAFF.

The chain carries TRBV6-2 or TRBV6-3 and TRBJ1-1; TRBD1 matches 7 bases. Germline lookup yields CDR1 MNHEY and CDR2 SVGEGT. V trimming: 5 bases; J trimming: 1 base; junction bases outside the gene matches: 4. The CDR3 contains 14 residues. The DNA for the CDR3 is TGTGCCAGCAGTCCTACAGGGGAGAACACTGAAGCTTTCTTT. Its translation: CASSPTGENTEAFF.

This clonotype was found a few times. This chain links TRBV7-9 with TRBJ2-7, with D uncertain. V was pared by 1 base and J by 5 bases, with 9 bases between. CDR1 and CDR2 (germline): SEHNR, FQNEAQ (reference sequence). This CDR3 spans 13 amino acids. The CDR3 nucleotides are TGTGCCAGCAGCTTAGTCGGTGGGGACGAGCAGTACTTC. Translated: CASSLVGGDEQYF.

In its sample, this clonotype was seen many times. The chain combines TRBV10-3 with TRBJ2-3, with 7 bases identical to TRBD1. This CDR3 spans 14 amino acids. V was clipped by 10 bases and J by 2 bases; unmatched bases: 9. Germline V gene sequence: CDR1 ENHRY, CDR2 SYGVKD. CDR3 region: CATHRDRDTDTQYF. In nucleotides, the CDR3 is TGTGCCACCCACAGGGACAGAGACACAGATACGCAGTATTTT.

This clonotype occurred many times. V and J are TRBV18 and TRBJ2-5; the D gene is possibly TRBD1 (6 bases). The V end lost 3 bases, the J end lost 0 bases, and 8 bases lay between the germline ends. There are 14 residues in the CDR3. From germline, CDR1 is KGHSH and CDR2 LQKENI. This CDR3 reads CASSPRDNQETQYF. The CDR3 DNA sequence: TGTGCCAGCTCACCCCGGGACAACCAAGAGACCCAGTACTTC.

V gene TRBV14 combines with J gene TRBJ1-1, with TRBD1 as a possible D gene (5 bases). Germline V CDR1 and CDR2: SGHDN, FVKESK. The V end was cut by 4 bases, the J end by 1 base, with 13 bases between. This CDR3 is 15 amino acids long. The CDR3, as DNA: TGTGCCAGCAGCCTAATACAGGCGGCGAACACTGAAGCTTTCTTT. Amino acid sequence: CASSLIQAANTEAFF.

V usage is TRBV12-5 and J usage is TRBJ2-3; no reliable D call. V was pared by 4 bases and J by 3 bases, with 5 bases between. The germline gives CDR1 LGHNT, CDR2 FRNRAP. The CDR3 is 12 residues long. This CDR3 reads CASGWSTDTQYF. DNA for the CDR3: TGTGCTAGTGGTTGGTCTACAGATACGCAGTATTTT.

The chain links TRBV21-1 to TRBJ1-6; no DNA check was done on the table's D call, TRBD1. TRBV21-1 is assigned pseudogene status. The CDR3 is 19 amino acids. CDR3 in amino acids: CASSSPGQGASHYNSPLHF. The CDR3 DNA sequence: TGTGCCAGCAGCTCGCCGGGACAGGGGGCCAGTCACTATAATTCACCCCTCCACTTT.

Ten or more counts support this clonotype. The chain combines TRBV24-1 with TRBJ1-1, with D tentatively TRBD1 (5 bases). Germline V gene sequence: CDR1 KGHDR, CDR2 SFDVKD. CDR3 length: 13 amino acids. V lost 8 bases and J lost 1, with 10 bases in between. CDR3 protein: CATKPGPNTEAFF. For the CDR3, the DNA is TGTGCCACCAAGCCAGGGCCGAACACTGAAGCTTTCTTT.

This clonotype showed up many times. Here the CDR3 reads CASSLFSRPGQKVFSYEQYF. CDR3 nucleotides: TGTGCCAGCAGTTTATTTTCGAGGCCGGGACAGAAGGTTTTCTCCTACGAGCAGTACTTC. This chain links TRBV27 with TRBJ2-7, with 7 bases matching TRBD1. V lost 1 base, J lost 0 bases, and 18 bases stayed unmatched. CDR1 is MNHEY and CDR2 is SMNVEV in the germline V gene (reference sequence). This CDR3 has 20 amino acids.

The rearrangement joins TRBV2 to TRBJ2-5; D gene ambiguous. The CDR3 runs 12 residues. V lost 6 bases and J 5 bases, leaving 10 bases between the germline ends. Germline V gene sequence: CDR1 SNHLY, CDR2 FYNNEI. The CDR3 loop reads CASSTSFETQYF. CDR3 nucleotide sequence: TGTGCCAGCAGCACCTCCTTCGAGACCCAGTACTTC.

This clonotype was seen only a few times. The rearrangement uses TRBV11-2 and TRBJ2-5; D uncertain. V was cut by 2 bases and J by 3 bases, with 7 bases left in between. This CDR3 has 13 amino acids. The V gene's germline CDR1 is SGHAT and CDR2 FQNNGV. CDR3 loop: CASSLSIEETQYF. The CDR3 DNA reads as TGTGCCAGCAGCTTAAGCATCGAAGAGACCCAGTACTTC.

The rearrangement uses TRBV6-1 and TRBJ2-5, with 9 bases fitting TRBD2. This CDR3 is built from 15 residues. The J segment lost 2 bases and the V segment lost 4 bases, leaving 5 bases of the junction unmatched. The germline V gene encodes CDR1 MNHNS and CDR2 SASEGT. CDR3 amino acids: CASSVLAGAQETQYF. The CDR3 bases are TGTGCCAGCAGTGTGTTAGCGGGGGCACAAGAGACCCAGTACTTC.

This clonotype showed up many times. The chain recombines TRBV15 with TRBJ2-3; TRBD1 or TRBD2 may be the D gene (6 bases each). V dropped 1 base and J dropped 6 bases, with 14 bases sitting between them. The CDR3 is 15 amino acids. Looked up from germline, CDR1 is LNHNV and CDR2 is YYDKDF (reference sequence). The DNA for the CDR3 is TGTGCCACCAGCAGAGTTTCGGGGGCCGGCGATACGCAGTATTTT. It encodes CATSRVSGAGDTQYF.

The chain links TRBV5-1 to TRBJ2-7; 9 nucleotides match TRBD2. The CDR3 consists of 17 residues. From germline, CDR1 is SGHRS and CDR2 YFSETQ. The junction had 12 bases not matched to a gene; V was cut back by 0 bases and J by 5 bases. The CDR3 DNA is TGCGCCAGCAGCTTGGCAATGGCGGGGGGGACTGTCCACGAGCAGTACTTC. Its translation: CASSLAMAGGTVHEQYF.

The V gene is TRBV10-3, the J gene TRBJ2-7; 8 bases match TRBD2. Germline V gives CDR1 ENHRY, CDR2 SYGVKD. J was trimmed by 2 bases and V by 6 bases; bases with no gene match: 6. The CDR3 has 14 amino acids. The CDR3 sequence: CAIRSTSGPYEQYF. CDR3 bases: TGTGCCATCAGGTCTACTAGCGGTCCCTACGAGCAGTACTTC.

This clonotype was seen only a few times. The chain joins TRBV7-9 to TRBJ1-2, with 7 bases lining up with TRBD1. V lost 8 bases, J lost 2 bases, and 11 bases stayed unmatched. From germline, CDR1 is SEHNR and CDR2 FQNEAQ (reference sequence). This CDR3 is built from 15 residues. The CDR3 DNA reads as TGTGCCAGCTTCCCCCGGACAGGCGCCAACTATGGCTACACCTTC. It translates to CASFPRTGANYGYTF.

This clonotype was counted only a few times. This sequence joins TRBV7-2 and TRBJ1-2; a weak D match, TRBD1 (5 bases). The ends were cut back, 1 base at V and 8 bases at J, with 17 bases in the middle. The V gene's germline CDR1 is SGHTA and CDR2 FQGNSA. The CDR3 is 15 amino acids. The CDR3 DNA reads TGTGCCAGCAGCTTAGTTTTCAGCGGGGCCAGCGGCTACACCTTC. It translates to CASSLVFSGASGYTF.

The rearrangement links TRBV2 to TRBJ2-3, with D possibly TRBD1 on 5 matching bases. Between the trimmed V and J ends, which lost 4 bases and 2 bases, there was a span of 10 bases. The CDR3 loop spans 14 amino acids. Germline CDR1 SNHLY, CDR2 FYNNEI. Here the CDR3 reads CASSGQTTTDTQYF. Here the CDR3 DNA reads TGTGCCAGCAGTGGACAGACGACCACAGATACGCAGTATTTT. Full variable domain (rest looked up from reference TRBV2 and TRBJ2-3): EPEVTQTPSHQVTQMGQEVILRCVPISNHLYFYWYRQILGQKVEFLVSFYNNEISEKSEIFDDQFSVERPDGSNFTLKIRSTKLEDSAMYFCASSGQTTTDTQYFGPGTRLTVL.

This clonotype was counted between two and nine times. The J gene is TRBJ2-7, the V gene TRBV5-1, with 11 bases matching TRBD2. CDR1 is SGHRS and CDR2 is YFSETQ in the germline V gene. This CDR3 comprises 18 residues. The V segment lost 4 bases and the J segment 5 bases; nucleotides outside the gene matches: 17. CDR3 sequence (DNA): TGCGCCAGCAGCACCGGTGGGCCGACTAGCGGGACGGAGGACGAGCAGTACTTC. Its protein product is CASSTGGPTSGTEDEQYF. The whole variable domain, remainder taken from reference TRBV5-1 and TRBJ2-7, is KAGVTQTPRYLIKTRGQQVTLSCSPISGHRSVSWYQQTPGQGLQFLFEYFSETQRNKGNFPGRFSGRQFSNSRSEMNVSTLELGDSALYLCASSTGGPTSGTEDEQYFGPGTRLTVT.

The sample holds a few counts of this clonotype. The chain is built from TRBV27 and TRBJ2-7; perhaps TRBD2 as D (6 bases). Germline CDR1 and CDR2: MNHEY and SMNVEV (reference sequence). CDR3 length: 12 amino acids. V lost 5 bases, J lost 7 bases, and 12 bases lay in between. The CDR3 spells CASSAQAGEQYF. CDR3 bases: TGTGCCAGCAGTGCCCAGGCGGGGGAGCAGTACTTC.

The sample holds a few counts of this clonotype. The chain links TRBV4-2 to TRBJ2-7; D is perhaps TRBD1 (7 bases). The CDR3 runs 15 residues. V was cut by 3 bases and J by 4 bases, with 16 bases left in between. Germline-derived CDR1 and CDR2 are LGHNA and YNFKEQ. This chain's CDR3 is CASSQARDSVYEQYF. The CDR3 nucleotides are TGTGCCAGCAGCCAGGCGCGGGACAGCGTATACGAGCAGTACTTC.

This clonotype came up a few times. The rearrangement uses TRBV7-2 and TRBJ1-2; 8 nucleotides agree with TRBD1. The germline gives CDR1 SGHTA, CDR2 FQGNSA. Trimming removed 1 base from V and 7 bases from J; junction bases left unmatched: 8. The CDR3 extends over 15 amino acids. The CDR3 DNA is TGTGCCAGCAGCTTAGTGATCAGGGGGCATGTTGGCTACACCTTC. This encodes CASSLVIRGHVGYTF.

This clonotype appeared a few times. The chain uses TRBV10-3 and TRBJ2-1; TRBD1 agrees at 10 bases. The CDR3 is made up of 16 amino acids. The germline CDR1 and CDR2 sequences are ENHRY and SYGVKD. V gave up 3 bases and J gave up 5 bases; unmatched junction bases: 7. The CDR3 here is CAISDGDRGTNNEQFF. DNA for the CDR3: TGTGCCATCAGTGATGGGGACAGGGGCACTAACAATGAGCAGTTCTTC.

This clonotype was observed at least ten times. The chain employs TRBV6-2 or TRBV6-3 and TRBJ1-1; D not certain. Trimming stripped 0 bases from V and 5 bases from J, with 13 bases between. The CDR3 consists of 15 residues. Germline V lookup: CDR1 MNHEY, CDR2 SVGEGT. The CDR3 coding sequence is TGTGCCAGCAGTTACTCGTCCCCCCTCGGGACTGAAGCTTTCTTT. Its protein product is CASSYSSPLGTEAFF.

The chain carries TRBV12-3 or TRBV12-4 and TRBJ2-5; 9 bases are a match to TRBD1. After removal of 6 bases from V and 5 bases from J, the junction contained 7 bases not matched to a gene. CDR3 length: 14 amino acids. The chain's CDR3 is CASSRTGDRETQYF. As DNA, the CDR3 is TGTGCCAGCAGCCGGACAGGGGATCGCGAGACCCAGTACTTC.

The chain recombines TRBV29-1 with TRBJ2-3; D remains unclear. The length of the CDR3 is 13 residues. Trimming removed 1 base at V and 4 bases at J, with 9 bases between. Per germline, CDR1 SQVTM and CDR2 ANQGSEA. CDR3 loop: CSVEGGWADTQYF. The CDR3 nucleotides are TGCAGCGTTGAAGGGGGTTGGGCAGATACGCAGTATTTT.

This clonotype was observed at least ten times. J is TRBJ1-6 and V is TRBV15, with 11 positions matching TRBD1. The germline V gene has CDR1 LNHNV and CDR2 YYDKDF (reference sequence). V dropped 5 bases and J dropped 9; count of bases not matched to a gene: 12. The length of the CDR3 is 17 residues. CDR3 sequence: CATSSRTGGKEISPLHF. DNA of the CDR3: TGTGCCACCAGCTCGAGGACAGGGGGCAAGGAAATTTCACCCCTCCACTTT. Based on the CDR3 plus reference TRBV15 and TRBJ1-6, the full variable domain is DAMVIQNPRYQVTQFGKPVTLSCSQTLNHNVMYWYQQKSSQAPKLLFHYYDKDFNNEADTPDNFQSRRPNTSFCFLDIRSPGLGDTAMYLCATSSRTGGKEISPLHFGNGTRLTVT.